These 10 T cell receptor beta chains came from one sample sequenced in a study of cytomegalovirus exposure and HLA in healthy donors. The PCR made use of 60 Vbeta and 13 Jbeta primers. TCRdb keeps only in-frame clones here, not all; method: immunoSEQ multiplex PCR. Counted here are under 150,000 clones, 70% to 80% occurring once; the ten biggest clones make up approximately 10%. Sequencing input: PBMCs. These receptors originate from a woman between 45 and 60 years old in good health and CMV-seropositive.

The rearrangement uses TRBV9 and TRBJ2-5; 10 bases align to TRBD2. The ends lost 3 bases at V and 5 bases at J; junction bases unmatched: 7. Germline assignment: CDR1 SGDLS and CDR2 YYNGEE. This CDR3 spans 15 amino acids. CDR3 in amino acids: CASSGQRGGVETQYF. CDR3 sequence (DNA): TGTGCCAGCAGCGGACAGCGGGGGGGCGTCGAGACCCAGTACTTC.

The gene calls are TRBV7-8 and TRBJ1-3; TRBD1 might be the D (6 bases). The CDR3 length is 14 residues. The V end lost 5 bases, the J end lost 4 bases, and 12 bases lay between the germline ends. Germline assignment: CDR1 SGHVS and CDR2 FQNEAQ. In DNA, the CDR3 is TGTGCCAGCAGCCCCAACAGGGACGGAAACACCATATATTTT. Encoded protein: CASSPNRDGNTIYF.

The rearrangement links TRBV10-1 to TRBJ2-2; 7 nucleotides agree with TRBD2. From germline, CDR1 is WNHNN and CDR2 SYGVQD (reference sequence). The V gene end was trimmed by 11 bases and the J gene end by 1 base; junction bases not matched to a gene: 7. The CDR3 has 14 amino acids. CDR3 in amino acids: CAPRGTKNTGELFF. Here the CDR3 DNA reads TGCGCCCCCCGGGGGACTAAGAACACCGGGGAGCTGTTTTTT.

The chain has TRBV11-2 and TRBJ2-6; maybe TRBD1 (5 bases). CDR1 SGHAT and CDR2 FQNNGV come from the germline V gene. The CDR3 covers 16 residues. The germline V and J ends were trimmed by 7 bases and 4 bases, with 17 bases remaining between them. DNA of the CDR3: TGTGCCAGCATCCCAAGGGGAAATAGAGGGGCCAACGTCCTGACTTTC. It translates to CASIPRGNRGANVLTF.

The chain couples TRBV7-2 to TRBJ1-1, with a weak D call TRBD1 (5 bases). V lost 3 bases and J 0 bases, leaving 11 bases between the germline ends. CDR3 size: 15 residues. The V gene's germline CDR1 is SGHTA and CDR2 FQGNSA. The CDR3 reads CASSLPGRLNTEAFF. The CDR3 DNA is TGTGCCAGCAGCTTGCCAGGGCGATTGAACACTGAAGCTTTCTTT.

Only a few counts were recorded for this clone. This sequence joins TRBV7-9 and TRBJ2-7; the D gene is possibly TRBD2 (6 bases). There are 17 residues in the CDR3. Germline assignment: CDR1 SEHNR and CDR2 FQNEAQ (reference sequence). Between the trimmed V and J ends, which lost 5 bases and 3 bases, there was a span of 23 bases. The CDR3 region is CASSPTAGLPIHYEQYF. DNA of the CDR3: TGTGCCAGCAGCCCGACGGCGGGGCTCCCCATCCACTACGAGCAGTACTTC.

The rearrangement uses TRBV28 and TRBJ1-1, with a possible D match to TRBD1 (6 bases). The V and J ends lost 5 bases and 7 bases respectively, with 17 bases between them. Looked up from germline, CDR1 is MDHEN and CDR2 is SYDVKM. The CDR3 is 14 residues long. The CDR3: CASSLQDRSGEAFF. The CDR3 DNA follows: TGTGCCAGCAGTCTCCAAGACAGGTCCGGTGAAGCTTTCTTT.

This clone was counted once. J is TRBJ2-1 and V is TRBV18; D perhaps matches TRBD1 (5 bases). The CDR3 loop spans 15 amino acids. Germline values: CDR1 KGHSH, CDR2 LQKENI. Trimming cost V 0 bases and J 5 bases, with 11 bases left between them. The CDR3 spells CASSPPKDRDNEQFF. The DNA of the CDR3 is TGTGCCAGCTCACCACCCAAAGACAGAGACAATGAGCAGTTCTTC.

The CDR3: CASSLAAGASYNSPLHF. CDR3 coding DNA: TGTGCCAGCAGCTTAGCGGCAGGGGCCTCCTATAATTCACCCCTCCACTTT. The rearrangement uses TRBV7-9 and TRBJ1-6; a weak D match, TRBD1 (6 bases). The CDR3 has 17 residues. The V end was cut by 0 bases, the J end by 0 bases, with 9 bases between. Per germline, CDR1 SEHNR and CDR2 FQNEAQ (reference sequence).

The CDR3 DNA reads TGTGCCAGCAGCTTTGCTAGCGGGGAGACCCAGTACTTC. The encoded protein is CASSFASGETQYF. This chain connects TRBV9 to TRBJ2-5; 8 bases are a match to TRBD2. The CDR3 totals 13 residues. Looked up from germline, CDR1 is SGDLS and CDR2 is YYNGEE. Unmatched junction bases numbered 4, after V lost 4 bases and J lost 5 bases.